Described below is a single T cell receptor (beta chain) sequence and its context. TCRdb's copy holds only in-frame clones and misses some; the assay was immunoSEQ multiplex PCR. The table records tens of thousands of clones, roughly 83% of them present only once. The sample originates from a study of control samples from healthy donors and cancer patients. From germline, CDR1 is KGHDR and CDR2 SFDVKD. V lost 4 bases and J 3 bases, leaving 6 bases between the germline ends. The CDR3 consists of 12 residues. Specimen: PBMCs. This chain joins TRBV24-1 and TRBJ2-7; D gene uncertain. This TCR came from a man aged 70-80 years with lung cancer. CDR3 in amino acids: CATSDEDYEQYF. In nucleotides, the CDR3 is TGTGCCACCAGTGACGAAGACTACGAGCAGTACTTC.